The next 3 T cell receptor beta chains were all read from a single sample in a study of glioma-infiltrating T cells after dendritic cell vaccination. Here immunoSEQ multiplex PCR was the method, and the copy in TCRdb shows in-frame clones only, minus some. Of about 65,000 clones listed, approximately 86% were seen once; the top ten hold around a tenth. Time point in this sample: after dendritic cell vaccination, including at tumor progression/relapse. The material sequenced was blood, taken after dendritic cell vaccination. All receptors come from a human donor with glioblastoma.

The chain has TRBV5-8 and TRBJ1-6; D possibly corresponds to TRBD1 (6 bases). In germline, CDR1 is SGHTS, CDR2 YDEGEE. V lost 0 bases to trimming and J lost 9 bases, with 10 bases between them. CDR3 length equals 14 residues. Written as DNA, the CDR3 is TGTGCCAGCAGCTTGGGGCAGGGGACTTCACCCCTCCACTTT. It yields the protein CASSLGQGTSPLHF.

This chain joins TRBV11-2 and TRBJ1-4; maybe TRBD1 (5 bases). In germline, CDR1 is SGHAT, CDR2 FQNNGV. This CDR3 is built from 14 residues. V shed 5 bases and J shed 8 bases, with 15 bases lying between them. The CDR3 bases are TGTGCCAGCAGCGCGTGGCAGGGAGGAGAAAAACTGTTTTTT. This encodes CASSAWQGGEKLFF. The full variable domain, rest sourced from reference TRBV11-2 and TRBJ1-4, is EAGVAQSPRYKIIEKRQSVAFWCNPISGHATLYWYQQILGQGPKLLIQFQNNGVVDDSQLPKDRFSAERLKGVDSTLKIQPAKLEDSAVYLCASSAWQGGEKLFFGSGTQLSVL.

CDR3 loop: CASSPSSGGASYNEQFF. CDR3 DNA: TGTGCCAGCTCACCATCTAGCGGGGGGGCCTCCTACAATGAGCAGTTCTTC. The J gene is TRBJ2-1, the V gene TRBV18; TRBD2 matches 12 bases. Germline V CDR1 and CDR2: KGHSH, LQKENI. The CDR3 runs to 17 residues. The V segment lost 2 bases and the J segment 0 bases; nucleotides outside the gene matches: 2.